The 26 T cell receptor beta chains reported below all come from one sample, sequenced in a study of vaccination effects on CD4 cells after COVID-19 (dated by TCRdb to between 2021 and 2022). After less than 13 days of culture, CD4+ T cells were isolated with the EasySep CD4+ T cell isolation kit. No antigen is known for these receptors. The library was generated by the immunoSEQ multiplex PCR assay. The immuneACCESS repertoire file appears here via TCRdb, limited to in-frame rearrangements. These files lack a portion of the clones; in checked studies, under half of the deficit traces to unresolved V genes, and the cause of the others is not known. This sample comprises tens of thousands of clones, less than 75% of them detected only once. The ten largest clones add up to 9.5% to 11% of the sample. The sequencing used CD4+ T cells from PBMCs cultured without peptide, collected before COVID-19 vaccination. Receptors were obtained from a human donor who received a COVID-19 vaccine.

The CDR3: CASSLVVAGEIDTQYF. The CDR3 DNA is TGTGCCAGCAGCCTCGTAGTAGCGGGAGAAATAGATACGCAGTATTTT. This sequence joins TRBV7-9 and TRBJ2-3; the match to TRBD2 covers 9 bases. Germline V lookup: CDR1 SEHNR, CDR2 FQNEAQ (reference sequence). V was pared by 5 bases and J by 5 bases, with 11 bases of the junction left unmatched. The CDR3 is 16 residues long.

The chain uses TRBV7-8 and TRBJ2-1, with TRBD1 matching over 8 bases. The CDR3 loop spans 16 amino acids. With 5 bases clipped from V and 7 bases from J, the junction kept 13 bases outside the gene matches. Germline V gene data show CDR1 as SGHVS and CDR2 as FQNEAQ. The CDR3 protein is CASSLGQGTGTNEQFF. The CDR3 region has the DNA TGTGCCAGCAGCCTAGGACAGGGCACGGGGACGAATGAGCAGTTCTTC.

Only a few counts were recorded for this clone. The J gene is TRBJ1-5, the V gene TRBV7-8; D not resolved. Trimming shortened V by 6 bases and J by 3 bases, and 12 bases separated the two germline ends. Germline values: CDR1 SGHVS, CDR2 FQNEAQ. This CDR3 region has 14 residues. CDR3 coding DNA: TGTGCCAGCAGTCCTGCCCGATCCAATCAGCCCCAGCATTTT. Its protein is CASSPARSNQPQHF. Looking up the rest from reference TRBV7-8 and TRBJ1-5 gives the full variable domain: GAGVSQSPRYKVAKRGQDVALRCDPISGHVSLFWYQQALGQGPEFLTYFQNEAQLDKSGLPSDRFFAERPEGSVSTLKIQRTQQEDSAVYLCASSPARSNQPQHFGDGTRLSIL.

Only one count was recorded for this clone. V and J are TRBV3-1 (or the pseudogene TRBV3-2) and TRBJ1-2; no clear D. The ends were cut back, 1 base at V and 2 bases at J, with 8 bases in the middle. The germline V gene encodes CDR1 LGHDT and CDR2 YNNKEL (reference sequence). This CDR3 comprises 14 residues. CDR3 bases: TGTGCCAGCAGCCAAGCCGGAAACAACTATGGCTACACCTTC. This translates into CASSQAGNNYGYTF.

The chain carries TRBV29-1 and TRBJ2-2, with TRBD1 matching 7 bases. CDR3 length equals 14 residues. CDR1 is SQVTM, CDR2 ANQGSEA, per germline. The V segment lost 3 bases and the J segment 4 bases; nucleotides outside the gene matches: 5. CDR3 in DNA: TGCAGCGTTGAGAAGGGGGCGGCCACCGGGGAGCTGTTTTTT. Translated, it gives CSVEKGAATGELFF.

This clone showed up just once. The V call is TRBV5-1, the J call TRBJ1-4; TRBD1 might be the D (6 bases). Between the trimmed V and J ends, which lost 5 bases and 7 bases, there was a span of 12 bases. CDR3 size: 13 residues. Germline values: CDR1 SGHRS, CDR2 YFSETQ. CDR3: CASRPTGIEKLFF. CDR3 nucleotide sequence: TGCGCCAGCAGGCCTACAGGGATTGAAAAACTGTTTTTT.

The chain uses TRBV5-6 and TRBJ2-6; D remains unclear. This CDR3 is built from 15 residues. Germline lookup yields CDR1 SGHDT and CDR2 YYEEEE. V lost 2 bases and J lost 0, with 6 bases in between. CDR3 residues: CASSFRSSGANVLTF. CDR3 bases: TGTGCCAGCAGCTTCAGGAGCTCTGGGGCCAACGTCCTGACTTTC.

The chain combines TRBV28 with TRBJ2-4; perhaps D is TRBD1 or TRBD2 (6 bases each). The V and J ends lost 2 bases and 3 bases respectively, with 14 bases between them. The germline V gene has CDR1 MDHEN and CDR2 SYDVKM. The CDR3 has 16 amino acids. CDR3 sequence: CASSLGGRMVKNIQYF. CDR3 coding DNA: TGTGCCAGCAGTTTAGGGGGGCGGATGGTCAAAAACATTCAGTACTTC.

The gene calls are TRBV5-6 and TRBJ1-5; possibly TRBD1 for D (5 bases). The CDR3 has 14 amino acids. V lost 1 base and J 3 bases, leaving 8 bases between the germline ends. Germline V gene lookup returns CDR1 SGHDT and CDR2 YYEEEE. The CDR3 loop reads CASSLQGANQPQHF. The CDR3 DNA reads TGTGCCAGCAGCTTGCAAGGGGCCAATCAGCCCCAGCATTTT.

The rearrangement uses TRBV28 and TRBJ2-3, with D maybe TRBD2 (6 bases). The CDR3 extends over 15 amino acids. V was clipped by 1 base and J by 4 bases, with 12 bases between them. CDR1 is MDHEN, CDR2 SYDVKM, per germline. The CDR3 reads CASSLSGLFSDTQYF. DNA for the CDR3: TGTGCCAGCAGTTTATCGGGACTTTTTTCAGATACGCAGTATTTT.

The J gene is TRBJ2-1, the V gene TRBV5-1; unclear D gene. Germline V CDR1 and CDR2: SGHRS, YFSETQ. The V gene lost 0 bases and the J gene lost 1 base, with 14 bases spanning the gap. This CDR3 has 17 residues. CDR3 in DNA: TGCGCCAGCAGCTTGGAGCCGGGCCCTTCTTCCTACAATGAGCAGTTCTTC. The encoded protein is CASSLEPGPSSYNEQFF. Drawing the rest from reference TRBV5-1 and TRBJ2-1, the complete variable domain is KAGVTQTPRYLIKTRGQQVTLSCSPISGHRSVSWYQQTPGQGLQFLFEYFSETQRNKGNFPGRFSGRQFSNSRSEMNVSTLELGDSALYLCASSLEPGPSSYNEQFFGPGTRLTVL.

CDR3 protein: CASSQYNEQFF. The CDR3 nucleotides read TGTGCCAGCAGCCAATACAATGAGCAGTTCTTC. The chain employs TRBV2 and TRBJ2-1, with no clear D. There are 11 residues in the CDR3. The ends were cut back, 6 bases at V and 4 bases at J, with 4 bases in the middle. Germline V gives CDR1 SNHLY, CDR2 FYNNEI.

The chain is built from TRBV3-1 (or the pseudogene TRBV3-2) and TRBJ2-7; D assignment may be TRBD1 or TRBD2 (5 bases each). Trimming shortened V by 6 bases and J by 6 bases, and 15 bases separated the two germline ends. In germline, CDR1 is LGHDT, CDR2 YNNKEL (reference sequence). The CDR3 has 13 residues. The CDR3 region is CASSLPGTSEQYF. CDR3 DNA: TGTGCCAGCAGTCTGCCCGGGACCAGCGAGCAGTACTTC.

The J gene is TRBJ2-3, the V gene TRBV9; 8 bases are shared with TRBD2. CDR3 size: 17 residues. Germline V CDR1 and CDR2: SGDLS, YYNGEE. V dropped 5 bases and J dropped 0; count of bases not matched to a gene: 11. The CDR3: CASSHSPPGGSTDTQYF. CDR3 coding DNA: TGTGCCAGCAGTCATTCCCCTCCGGGGGGGAGCACAGATACGCAGTATTTT.

The rearrangement joins TRBV28 to TRBJ2-3; TRBD2 agrees at 11 bases. The ends lost 2 bases at V and 2 bases at J; junction bases unmatched: 15. The CDR3 totals 20 residues. Germline V lookup: CDR1 MDHEN, CDR2 SYDVKM. The CDR3 reads CASSLVGRQLAGVFTDTQYF. CDR3 DNA: TGTGCCAGCAGTTTAGTTGGGCGTCAACTAGCGGGGGTATTCACAGATACGCAGTATTTT. The full variable domain, with the rest looked up from reference TRBV28 and TRBJ2-3, is DVKVTQSSRYLVKRTGEKVFLECVQDMDHENMFWYRQDPGLGLRLIYFSYDVKMKEKGDIPEGYSVSREKKERFSLILESASTNQTSMYLCASSLVGRQLAGVFTDTQYFGPGTRLTVL.

This clone was recorded once. The V call is TRBV7-9, the J call TRBJ1-2; D is ambiguous. Germline V gene lookup returns CDR1 SEHNR and CDR2 FQNEAQ (reference sequence). This CDR3 is 13 amino acids long. Deletions cut 6 bases from V and 7 bases from J, with 15 bases between. The CDR3 sequence: CASRPEVSRGYTF. CDR3 nucleotides: TGTGCCAGCAGGCCGGAGGTAAGCCGTGGCTACACCTTC.

V is TRBV4-2 and J is TRBJ1-2; 7 bases fit TRBD1. V was clipped by 5 bases and J by 2 bases; unmatched bases: 11. CDR1 is LGHNA and CDR2 is YNFKEQ in the germline V gene. CDR3 length: 16 amino acids. The CDR3 sequence: CASSVRQGSINYGYTF. The CDR3, as DNA: TGTGCCAGCAGCGTCCGACAGGGATCGATCAACTATGGCTACACCTTC.

This clone was counted only a few times. The rearrangement uses TRBV19 and TRBJ1-3; D is ambiguous. Germline-derived CDR1 and CDR2 are LNHDA and SQIVND (reference sequence). This CDR3 has 13 amino acids. Trimming left V 8 bases short and J 0 bases short, with 8 bases between. The CDR3 protein is CASSKTSGNTIYF. The CDR3 coding sequence is TGTGCCAGTTCGAAGACCTCTGGAAACACCATATATTTT.

The J gene is TRBJ2-7, the V gene TRBV6-6, with 7 nucleotides matching TRBD2. The J segment lost 4 bases and the V segment lost 5 bases, leaving 11 bases of the junction unmatched. This CDR3 spans 15 amino acids. Germline lookup yields CDR1 MNHNY and CDR2 SVGAGI (reference sequence). The CDR3: CASSHKASGVYEQYF. For the CDR3, the DNA is TGTGCCAGCAGTCACAAAGCTAGCGGTGTTTACGAGCAGTACTTC.

J is TRBJ1-6 and V is TRBV18; TRBD1 is a possible D gene (5 bases). CDR3 length: 13 residues. From germline, CDR1 is KGHSH and CDR2 LQKENI. V lost 3 bases and J lost 5, with 5 bases in between. The DNA for the CDR3 is TGTGCCAGCTCACCCAGGGATAATTCACCCCTCCACTTT. This sequence encodes CASSPRDNSPLHF. Together with reference TRBV18 and TRBJ1-6, the CDR3 gives the full variable domain: NAGVMQNPRHLVRRRGQEARLRCSPMKGHSHVYWYRQLPEEGLKFMVYLQKENIIDESGMPKERFSAEFPKEGPSILRIQQVVRGDSAAYFCASSPRDNSPLHFGNGTRLTVT.

This chain connects TRBV12-3 or TRBV12-4 to TRBJ1-1, with D uncertain. V lost 5 bases, J lost 0 bases, and 7 bases lay in between. The CDR3 is 13 amino acids. The CDR3 sequence: CASSVYMNTEAFF. For the CDR3, the DNA is TGTGCCAGCAGTGTATACATGAACACTGAAGCTTTCTTT.

The CDR3 DNA reads TGTGCCAGCAGCTTAGCTTTTATCGGAGGTGAAGCTTTCTTT. It is translated as CASSLAFIGGEAFF. The chain uses TRBV7-9 and TRBJ1-1; D is uncertain. This CDR3 is 14 amino acids long. V lost 0 bases and J 7 bases, leaving 12 bases between the germline ends. Germline V gives CDR1 SEHNR, CDR2 FQNEAQ (reference sequence).

This clone was detected a few times. This chain uses TRBV28 with TRBJ1-6; D gene ambiguous. The CDR3 spans 14 residues. Germline values: CDR1 MDHEN, CDR2 SYDVKM. V was pared by 7 bases and J by 0 bases, with 7 bases between. The CDR3 nucleotides read TGTGCCAGCAAGTACAGCTCCTATAATTCACCCCTCCACTTT. It codes for CASKYSSYNSPLHF.

The V gene is TRBV11-2, the J gene TRBJ2-1; D is ambiguous. Looked up from germline, CDR1 is SGHAT and CDR2 is FQNNGV. CDR3 length equals 15 residues. The V gene lost 4 bases and the J gene lost 5 bases, with 15 bases spanning the gap. CDR3 sequence: CASSSLPKANNEQFF. CDR3 sequence (DNA): TGTGCCAGCAGCTCTCTGCCTAAGGCGAACAATGAGCAGTTCTTC. Variable domain in full (rest from reference TRBV11-2 and TRBJ2-1): EAGVAQSPRYKIIEKRQSVAFWCNPISGHATLYWYQQILGQGPKLLIQFQNNGVVDDSQLPKDRFSAERLKGVDSTLKIQPAKLEDSAVYLCASSSLPKANNEQFFGPGTRLTVL.

This chain uses TRBV27 with TRBJ2-3, with 9 bases that match TRBD1. V trimming: 5 bases; J trimming: 2 bases; junction bases outside the gene matches: 5. The CDR3 is 15 residues long. The germline gives CDR1 MNHEY, CDR2 SMNVEV (reference sequence). The DNA for the CDR3 is TGTGCCAGCAGTAAGGGGACAGGGCCCACAGATACGCAGTATTTT. Encoded protein: CASSKGTGPTDTQYF.

This clone was seen just once. The chain joins TRBV12-3 or TRBV12-4 to TRBJ1-1; D possibly corresponds to TRBD1 (5 bases). The V gene lost 6 bases and the J gene lost 1 base, with 9 bases spanning the gap. The length of the CDR3 is 13 residues. The CDR3 is CASRDRENTEAFF. For the CDR3, the DNA is TGTGCCAGCAGAGACAGAGAGAACACTGAAGCTTTCTTT.